This T cell receptor beta chain was observed in a study of T-cell reconstitution after alpha-beta-depleted transplantation in children (TCRdb year 2016). The study in broad terms: Using TCR repertoire profiling, the study followed T-cell immune reconstitution in a quantitative way in children after TCRalphabeta/CD19-depleted allogeneic hematopoietic cell transplantation.

The paper's findings and limits, for the study overall: Over the following months the frequencies of hyperexpanded clones went down, and after one year T-cell counts and TCRbeta diversity were mostly credited to newly produced T cells. The apparently early recovery of alphabetaT-cell counts about two months after transplant reportedly depended on only several hundred rapidly expanded clones that came from non-depleted graft cells. In some patients, the high TCRbeta diversity seen at day 60 was put down to recipient T cells and intrathymic progenitors that had survived conditioning.

Concerning this clonotype: Its binding antigen is unknown. Base qualities are not recorded, but no much larger clone differs from it by a single base.

The protocol used for the library was PCR. Sequencing used an Illumina HiSeq 2500. Molecular barcoding was employed in the preparation of TCR libraries, with unique molecular identifiers being used to normalize TCRbeta repertoire quantification. TCRdb reran the public reads through fastp at Q25 and MiXCR, keeping productive beta chains. Every CDR3 protein is listed once, alongside the most common genes and DNA of its rows. A total of around 130,000 distinct CDR3 sequences appear in this sample, roughly 10% of them only once. Of the sample, around 24% is held by the ten largest clones. CDR1 is given as SGDLS and CDR2 as YYNGEE, both from the germline V gene. Its CDR3 holds 13 amino acids, cysteine through phenylalanine. Kept here is only the CDR3 DNA, which spans 39 bases and is read in frame from base 1. The V end loses 0 bases and the J end loses 5 bases, and a stretch of 8 bases separates them. The treatment or condition label for this specimen denotes: allogeneic hematopoietic cell transplantation with graft depleted of TCRalphabeta T cells and CD19 B cells. The children who served as transplant recipients had been given grafts of TCRalphabeta/CD19-depleted allogeneic hematopoietic cells.

Sequences were derived from PBMCs, mostly from graft donor cells, sampled 180 days after TCRalphabeta/CD19-depleted stem cell transplant. The chain links TRBV9 with TRBJ1-1; confidence is insufficient to name the D gene. The clonotype comes from a girl less than two years old who had a stem cell transplant for combined immunodeficiency, so the T cells may come from the graft donor. This receptor has the CDR3 CASSVAAKTEAFF. The DNA reads TGTGCCAGCAGCGTAGCGGCAAAAACTGAAGCTTTCTTT.